Listed below are T cell receptor beta chains from one sample, sequenced in a study of T cell repertoires in cytomegalovirus infection. TCRdb reprocessed the reads via MiXCR and lists one record per CDR3 protein. The sample comprises around 750,000 distinct CDR3 sequences, approximately 30% of which are singletons, and 9.5% to 15% rests with the top ten. These receptors' targets are unknown. Specimen: cultured CD8+ T cells from PBMCs, collected from culture after CMV antigen stimulation. Receptors originate from a human donor in good health (CMV status not recorded). Some clones in this sample may be carry-over from other donors' samples. Both conserved end residues are part of each CDR3. The D gene is left open where the match is weak. Rows may omit the clone size; those that give it use once, few, many or a size class.

j_call d_call v_call clone_size cdr3_nt cdr3_aa
TRBJ1-1 NA TRBV7-9 NA TGTGCCAGCAGCTTTCAGAGCGCGGGGACTGAAGCTTTCTTT CASSFQSAGTEAFF
TRBJ1-3 NA TRBV5-1 NA TGCGCCAGCAGCCCAGACACGAACACCATATATTTT CASSPDTNTIYF
TRBJ2-1 NA TRBV9 NA TGTGCCAGCAGCGATACCGTAGGGGGAAAGGGGGGGGCGAATGAGCAGTTCTTC CASSDTVGGKGGANEQFF
TRBJ1-2 NA TRBV2 few TGTGCCAGCAAAGTTCTCCGGGGGGGGTATGGCTACACCTTC CASKVLRGGYGYTF
TRBJ1-6 TRBD1 TRBV20-1 few TGCAGTGCTAGAGCCGGGACAGATTATTATAATTCACCCCTCCACTTT CSARAGTDYYNSPLHF
TRBJ2-1 NA TRBV6-5 NA TGTGCCAGCAGTCTAAACCCAGGCAATGAGCAGTTCTTC CASSLNPGNEQFF
TRBJ2-1 TRBD1 TRBV4-1 NA TGCGCCAGCAAGGCGGCCCCGGGACAGGGGGTCGATGAGCAGTTCTTC CASKAAPGQGVDEQFF
TRBJ2-5 NA TRBV19 NA TGTGCCAGTAGTATAGAACGGAACCAAGAGACCCAGTACTTC CASSIERNQETQYF
TRBJ2-1 NA TRBV29-1 once TGCAGCGTTGAAGGGTTGCAAAAAACCAGCTCCTACAATGAGCAGTTCTTC CSVEGLQKTSSYNEQFF
TRBJ2-5 NA TRBV2 NA TGTGCCAGCAGTGATGGACGCATCAACTTC CASSDGRINF
TRBJ2-3 NA TRBV7-2 many TGTGCCAGCAGCCCTAGATATCTTTCGATTAACCGCACAGATACGCAGTATTTT CASSPRYLSINRTDTQYF
TRBJ2-5 NA TRBV6-5 NA TGTGCCAGCTGGGGTAAAGGTCTAGGTGGCGTCCGGGAGACCCAGTACTTC CASWGKGLGGVRETQYF
TRBJ2-1 NA TRBV4-1 few TGTGCCAGCAGCCAAGGGGGGGGCCCGGATGAGCAGTTCTTC CASSQGGGPDEQFF
TRBJ2-3 NA TRBV15 few TGTGCCACCTCGGGGGGCTACACAGATACGCAGTATTTT CATSGGYTDTQYF
TRBJ2-6 NA TRBV12-3/TRBV12-4 many TGTGCCAGCAGCCGGGGGGGGCAGGGGGCGTCTGGGGCCAACGTCCTGACTTTC CASSRGGQGASGANVLTF
TRBJ2-4 TRBD1 TRBV12-3/TRBV12-4 few TGTGCCAGCAACCCTCGGGACAGGGAAAACATTCAGTACTTC CASNPRDRENIQYF
TRBJ2-5 TRBD1 TRBV6-6 few TGTGCCACCACAGGGGGCTTGTATGAGACCCAGTACTTC CATTGGLYETQYF
TRBJ2-5 TRBD2 TRBV27 NA TGTGCCAGCAGTTTAGGGGTCGGGGGGGCCTGGGAGACCCAGTACTTC CASSLGVGGAWETQYF
TRBJ1-4 TRBD1 TRBV6-1 few TGTGCCAGCAACAAACAGGGGGCACGAGAAAAACTGTTTTTT CASNKQGAREKLFF
TRBJ1-1 NA TRBV7-9 few TGTGCCAGCAGCTTAGGGCCCAGCACTGAAGCTTTCTTT CASSLGPSTEAFF
TRBJ2-1 NA TRBV7-9 few TGTGCCAGCAGCTTCTATAACAATGAGCAGTTCTTC CASSFYNNEQFF
TRBJ1-2 TRBD1 TRBV7-3 few TGTGCCAGCAGCTTCGGGACAGCCGATGGCTACACCTTC CASSFGTADGYTF
TRBJ1-1 TRBD1 TRBV11-2 NA TGTGCCAGCAGTTCGCAGAGTCTCACAGGGGGCCTTTGGGACACTGAAGCTTTCTTT CASSSQSLTGGLWDTEAFF
TRBJ2-5 NA TRBV7-9 many TGTGCCAGCAGCTCAGCAAATGCGTACCAAGAGACCCAGTACTTC CASSSANAYQETQYF
TRBJ2-5 NA TRBV6-5 NA TGTGCCAGCAGTTACAACTCCCCGGCAGAGACCCAGTACTTC CASSYNSPAETQYF
TRBJ2-1 NA TRBV2 many TGTGCCAGCAGTGGAGCCGTCAATGAGCAGTTCTTC CASSGAVNEQFF
TRBJ1-5 NA TRBV27 few TGTGCCAGCAGTTTAAAGGGGCTTAGCAATCAGCCCCAGCATTTT CASSLKGLSNQPQHF
TRBJ2-1 TRBD1 TRBV27 once TGTGCCAGCAGTTTATACAGGGGACCCAATGAGCAGTTCTTC CASSLYRGPNEQFF
TRBJ2-1 TRBD2 TRBV3-1 NA TGTGCCAGCAGCCAGCCACTAGCGGGGGGCGTCAATGAGCAGTTCTTC CASSQPLAGGVNEQFF